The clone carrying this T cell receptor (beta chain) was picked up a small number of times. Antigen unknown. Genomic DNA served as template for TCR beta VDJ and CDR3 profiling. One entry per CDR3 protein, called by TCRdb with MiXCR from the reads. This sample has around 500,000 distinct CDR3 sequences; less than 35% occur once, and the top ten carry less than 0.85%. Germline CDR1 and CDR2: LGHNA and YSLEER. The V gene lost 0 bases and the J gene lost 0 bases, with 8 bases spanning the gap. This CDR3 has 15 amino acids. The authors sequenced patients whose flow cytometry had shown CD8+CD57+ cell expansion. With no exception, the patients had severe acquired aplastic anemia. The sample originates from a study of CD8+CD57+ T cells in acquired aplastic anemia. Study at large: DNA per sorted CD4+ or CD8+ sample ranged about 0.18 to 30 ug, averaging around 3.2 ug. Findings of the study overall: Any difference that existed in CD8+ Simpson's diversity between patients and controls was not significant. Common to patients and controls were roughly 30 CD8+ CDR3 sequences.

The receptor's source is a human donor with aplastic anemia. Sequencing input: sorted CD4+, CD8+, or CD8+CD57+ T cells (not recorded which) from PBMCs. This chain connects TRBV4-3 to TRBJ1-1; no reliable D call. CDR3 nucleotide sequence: TGCGCCAGCAGCCAAGAGCTCTGGCTGAACACTGAAGCTTTCTTT. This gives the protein CASSQELWLNTEAFF.